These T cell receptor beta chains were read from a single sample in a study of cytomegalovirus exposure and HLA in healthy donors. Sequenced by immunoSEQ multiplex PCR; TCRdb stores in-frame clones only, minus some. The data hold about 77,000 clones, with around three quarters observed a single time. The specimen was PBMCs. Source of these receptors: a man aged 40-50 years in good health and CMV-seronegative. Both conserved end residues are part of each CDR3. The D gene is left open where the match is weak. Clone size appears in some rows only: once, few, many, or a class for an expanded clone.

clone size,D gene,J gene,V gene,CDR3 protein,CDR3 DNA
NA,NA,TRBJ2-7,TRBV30,CAWTRNAVTYEQYF,TGTGCCTGGACTAGGAACGCCGTGACCTACGAGCAGTACTTC
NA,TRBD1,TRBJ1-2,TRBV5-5,CASSALTGVYGYTF,TGTGCCAGCAGCGCTCTTACAGGGGTTTATGGCTACACCTTC
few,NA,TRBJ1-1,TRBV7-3,CASSRTPANTEAFF,TGTGCCAGCAGCCGGACACCGGCGAACACTGAAGCTTTCTTT
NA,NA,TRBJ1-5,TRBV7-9,CASSSITGSQPQHF,TGTGCCAGCAGCTCCATTACAGGGTCCCAGCCCCAGCATTTT
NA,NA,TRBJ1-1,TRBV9,CASSVGGGDEAFF,TGTGCCAGCAGCGTAGGCGGAGGCGATGAAGCTTTCTTT
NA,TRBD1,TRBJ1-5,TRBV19,CASGGRDRGFYQPQHF,TGTGCCAGTGGGGGTAGGGACAGGGGCTTCTATCAGCCCCAGCATTTT
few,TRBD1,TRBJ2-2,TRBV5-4,CASSLDSGTVRELFF,TGTGCCAGCAGCTTGGATTCCGGGACAGTCCGGGAGCTGTTTTTT
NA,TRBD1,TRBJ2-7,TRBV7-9,CASSFERGPYEQYF,TGTGCCAGCAGCTTTGAGAGGGGGCCCTACGAGCAGTACTTC
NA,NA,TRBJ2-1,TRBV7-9,CASSFRPVYNEQFF,TGTGCCAGCAGCTTCCGCCCGGTATACAATGAGCAGTTCTTC
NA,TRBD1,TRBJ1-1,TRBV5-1,CASSVPGQGGATEAFF,TGCGCCAGCAGCGTCCCGGGACAGGGAGGCGCAACTGAAGCTTTCTTT
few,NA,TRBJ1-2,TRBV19,CASSDRRDYGYTF,TGTGCCAGTAGTGATCGGAGGGACTATGGCTACACCTTC
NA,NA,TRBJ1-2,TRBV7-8,CASSSTGGRVDGYTF,TGTGCCAGCAGTTCCACGGGGGGAAGGGTCGATGGCTACACCTTC
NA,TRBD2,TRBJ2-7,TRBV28,CASILAGGSAYEQYF,TGTGCCAGCATACTAGCGGGGGGCAGTGCCTACGAGCAGTACTTC
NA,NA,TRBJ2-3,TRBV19,CASSLDAGARTDTQYF,TGTGCCAGTAGCCTGGACGCAGGGGCGCGTACAGATACGCAGTATTTT
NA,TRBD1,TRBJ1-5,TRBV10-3,CAASPGGPADQPQHF,TGTGCCGCATCCCCAGGGGGCCCGGCCGACCAGCCCCAGCATTTT
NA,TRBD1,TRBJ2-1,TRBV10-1,CASSSGTGDQEQFF,TGCGCCAGCAGCTCCGGGACAGGGGATCAAGAGCAGTTCTTC
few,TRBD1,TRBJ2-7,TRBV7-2,CASSLRGTGTGIKQYF,TGTGCCAGCAGCTTAAGGGGGACCGGGACAGGGATTAAGCAGTACTTC
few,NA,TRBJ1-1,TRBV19,CASSPSWGGNTEAFF,TGTGCCAGTAGTCCCAGTTGGGGGGGGAACACTGAAGCTTTCTTT
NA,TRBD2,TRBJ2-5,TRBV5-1,CASSLEAGVQETQYF,TGCGCCAGCAGCTTGGAAGCGGGGGTCCAAGAGACCCAGTACTTC
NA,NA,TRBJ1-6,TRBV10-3,CAIGVEGEGNSPLHF,TGTGCCATCGGAGTCGAGGGGGAGGGTAATTCACCCCTCCACTTT
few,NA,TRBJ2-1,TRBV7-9,CASSLPSDEQFF,TGTGCCAGCAGCCTCCCGTCCGATGAGCAGTTCTTC
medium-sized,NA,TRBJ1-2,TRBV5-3,CARTGNYGYTF,TGTGCCAGAACGGGAAACTATGGCTACACCTTC
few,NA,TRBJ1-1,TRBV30,CAWSVEDWRAFF,TGTGCCTGGAGTGTAGAGGATTGGAGGGCTTTCTTT
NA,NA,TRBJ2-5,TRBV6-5,CASSYAGAPQETQYF,TGTGCCAGCAGTTACGCAGGGGCACCACAAGAGACCCAGTACTTC
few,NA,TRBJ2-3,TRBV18,CASSRQTDTQYF,TGTGCCAGCTCCCGCCAGACAGATACGCAGTATTTT
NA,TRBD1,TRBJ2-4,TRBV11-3,CASSLMGPTGDKNIQYF,TGTGCCAGCAGCTTAATGGGGCCAACAGGGGACAAAAACATTCAGTACTTC
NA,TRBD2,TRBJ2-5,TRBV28,CASSRIGRGQETQYF,TGTGCCAGCAGCCGGATTGGGAGGGGCCAAGAGACCCAGTACTTC
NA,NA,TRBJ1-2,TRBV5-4,CASSERATNYGYTF,TGTGCCAGCTCTGAGAGGGCCACTAACTATGGCTACACCTTC
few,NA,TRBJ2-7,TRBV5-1,CASSSSYEQYF,TGCGCCAGCAGCTCGTCCTACGAGCAGTACTTC
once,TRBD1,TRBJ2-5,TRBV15,CATSRDHSGQQETQYF,TGTGCCACCAGCAGAGATCATTCGGGACAGCAAGAGACCCAGTACTTC
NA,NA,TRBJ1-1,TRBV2,CASSVFGEAFF,TGTGCCAGCAGTGTTTTCGGTGAAGCTTTCTTT
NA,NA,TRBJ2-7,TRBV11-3,CASSGGGREQYF,TGTGCCAGCAGCGGGGGGGGCCGCGAGCAGTACTTC
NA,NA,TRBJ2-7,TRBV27,CASRPPGLPTFYEQYF,TGTGCCAGCAGACCCCCTGGACTACCGACCTTCTACGAGCAGTACTTC
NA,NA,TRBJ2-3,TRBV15,CATSRPVYGGVATDTQYF,TGTGCCACCAGCAGACCCGTCTATGGAGGGGTGGCCACAGATACGCAGTATTTT
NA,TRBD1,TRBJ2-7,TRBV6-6,CASRTTQGIGLYEQYF,TGTGCCAGCCGCACTACACAGGGGATAGGGCTCTACGAGCAGTACTTC
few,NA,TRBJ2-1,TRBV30,CACRSYTAYNEQFF,TGTGCCTGCCGGTCGTATACAGCCTACAATGAGCAGTTCTTC
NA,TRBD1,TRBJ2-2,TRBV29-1,CSGRQGGTGELFF,TGCAGCGGAAGACAGGGGGGGACCGGGGAGCTGTTTTTT
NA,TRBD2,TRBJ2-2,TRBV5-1,CASSLAGTPRGDTGELFF,TGCGCCAGCAGCCTGGCAGGGACTCCCCGGGGGGACACCGGGGAGCTGTTTTTT
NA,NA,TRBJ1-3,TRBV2,CASALSGNTIYF,TGTGCCAGCGCACTCTCTGGAAACACCATATATTTT
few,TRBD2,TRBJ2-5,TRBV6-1,CASSRSGGDETQYF,TGTGCCAGCAGCCGTAGCGGGGGAGATGAGACCCAGTACTTC
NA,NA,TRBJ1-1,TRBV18,CASSPDRQNTEAFF,TGTGCCAGCTCACCGGACAGACAGAACACTGAAGCTTTCTTT
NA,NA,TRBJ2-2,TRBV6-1,CATILYRNTGELFF,TGTGCCACCATACTCTACCGGAACACCGGGGAGCTGTTTTTT
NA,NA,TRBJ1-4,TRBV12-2,CASRLERTGLVEKLFF,TGTGCAAGTCGCTTAGAGAGGACAGGCTTAGTTGAAAAACTGTTTTTT
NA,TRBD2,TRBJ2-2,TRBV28,CASHRGANTGELFF,TGTGCCAGCCACCGGGGGGCGAACACCGGGGAGCTGTTTTTT
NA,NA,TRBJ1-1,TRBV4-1,CASSHPGRRNTEAFF,TGCGCCAGCAGTCACCCCGGGAGGCGGAACACTGAAGCTTTCTTT
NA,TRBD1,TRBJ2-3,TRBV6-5,CASGTGVSDTQYF,TGTGCCAGCGGGACAGGGGTATCAGATACGCAGTATTTT